This TCR beta chain was sequenced in a study of blood T cell repertoires in COVID-19 (dated by TCRdb to 2018 to 2020). Concerning the study at large: Samples from collaborators originated in the United States, Italy and Spain and spanned both the acute and convalescent phases of COVID-19. The dataset comprised deeply sampled blood TCRbeta repertoires from subjects exposed to, actively infected with, or recovered from COVID-19. The samples were drawn from the first 160 participants of the ongoing ImmuneRACE study and from 950 to 1,500 subjects provided by 6 global collaborators. The repertoires were made available in a free public database intended to serve as a resource for research on the immune response to SARS-CoV-2. The sample metadata nearly always contained a de-identified subject ID, COVID-19 status, age in years and sex. The prospective study material was composed of cDNA or gDNA derived from T cells, B-cell-depleted T cells, or PBMCs. Where available, HLA class I and class II types were obtained from metadata supplied by the sample provider rather than from assay-based typing. Beyond this particular receptor, the publication reports: The amount of clinical and demographic metadata varied by source and participant and was provided uncurated.

The CDR1 and CDR2 encoded by the germline V gene (reference sequence) are SGHNT and YYREEE. V is pruned by 4 bases and J by 7 bases, leaving 8 bases of the junction without a gene match. The CDR3 contains 14 residues, cysteine and phenylalanine counted. The entry retains the CDR3 DNA only, 42 bases that are in frame from base 1. Whole blood was collected in K2EDTA tubes by collaborating institutions according to the institutions' own protocols. For TCRbeta analysis, collaborators shipped samples as frozen whole blood, isolated PBMCs, or DNA extracted from either of those sample types. Concerning this clone: Its antigen is not yet known. Base qualities are not at hand, and no much larger clone is one base apart.

TCRbeta CDR3 regions were amplified from genomic DNA by means of the immunoSEQ Assay, a bias-controlled multiplex PCR. As for the original processing: The number of nucleated cells in each sample was estimated by amplification of reference gene primers within the assay. To quantify the absolute abundance of each unique TCRbeta CDR3 rearrangement, sequence reads were collapsed and filtered. For each sample, productive Simpson clonality was calculated as the square root of Simpson's diversity index over productive rearrangements. TCRdb took this table from immuneACCESS and kept in-frame rearrangements with V and J called. Such tables lack part of the clones; where checked against another copy, unresolved V genes explain under half of the gap, and the rest is unexplained. V and J calls and clone size are given by that table; D and trimming were obtained from the DNA. The sample table records about 60,000 clones; 80% to 90% of these occur just once. Around 8% of the sample is taken by the ten largest.

The material sequenced was peripheral blood. The source of this sequence is a human donor with active COVID-19. The donor label of this sample is uncertain. The V gene is TRBV5-4 and the J gene is TRBJ1-2, with 9 bases aligning to TRBD1. The CDR3 protein is CASSPGQGRAGYTF. The sequenced DNA is TGTGCCAGCAGCCCGGGACAGGGACGGGCTGGCTACACCTTC.